Presented here are 5 T cell receptor beta chains from one specimen sequenced in a study of T cell repertoires in cytomegalovirus infection. TCRdb ran MiXCR on the reads and lists one entry per CDR3 protein. The table lists some 940,000 distinct CDR3 sequences, approximately 31% of them singletons, with around 15% in the top ten. These receptors have no known antigen. This material consisted of cultured CD8+ T cells from PBMCs, taken from culture after CMV antigen stimulation. Receptors originate from a human donor in good health (CMV status not recorded). Some clones in this sample may be carry-over from other donors' samples.

V gene TRBV6-2 or TRBV6-3 combines with J gene TRBJ2-1, with 11 bases that match TRBD1. Unmatched junction bases numbered 7, after V lost 2 bases and J lost 7 bases. CDR1 is MNHEY, CDR2 SVGEGT, per germline. CDR3 length: 16 amino acids. The CDR3 region has the DNA TGTGCCAGCAGTTACCTCCCCGGGACAGGGGGGAATGAGCAGTTCTTC. Translated: CASSYLPGTGGNEQFF.

This clonotype was recorded only once. The chain uses TRBV7-6 and TRBJ2-3, with D possibly being TRBD1 (5 bases). The V gene's germline CDR1 is SGHVS and CDR2 FNYEAQ. The CDR3 sequence is 16 residues long. Trimming took 2 bases from V and 3 from J, leaving 15 bases between them. This CDR3 is CASSLRGIGVTDTQYF. CDR3 nucleotide sequence: TGTGCCAGCAGCTTAAGGGGTATTGGGGTGACAGATACGCAGTATTTT. The complete variable domain, with remaining parts taken from reference TRBV7-6 and TRBJ2-3, reads GAGVSQSPRYKVTKRGQDVALRCDPISGHVSLYWYRQALGQGPEFLTYFNYEAQQDKSGLPNDRFSAERPEGSISTLTIQRTEQRDSAMYRCASSLRGIGVTDTQYFGPGTRLTVL.

The chain has TRBV12-3 or TRBV12-4 and TRBJ1-5, with a weak D call TRBD1 (6 bases). Trimming pared 3 bases from V and 7 bases from J, leaving 16 bases between. The CDR3 length is 15 residues. CDR3 coding DNA: TGTGCCAGCAGTTTGAGCCTGGGGGCGGACCAGCCCCAGCATTTT. It encodes CASSLSLGADQPQHF.

This clonotype was recorded a few times. The J gene is TRBJ1-2, the V gene TRBV28; D not certain. The length of the CDR3 is 12 residues. The germline gives CDR1 MDHEN, CDR2 SYDVKM. The germline V and J ends were trimmed by 4 bases and 6 bases, with 9 bases remaining between them. This chain's CDR3 is CASSYSGNGYTF. CDR3 coding DNA: TGTGCCAGCAGTTATTCCGGGAATGGCTACACCTTC.

This clonotype was seen only once. The rearrangement links TRBV19 to TRBJ1-1, with D perhaps matching TRBD1 (5 bases). Trimming took off 2 bases at V and 0 bases at J, with 13 bases between the two ends. Per the germline V gene, CDR1 is LNHDA and CDR2 is SQIVND (reference sequence). This CDR3 region has 16 residues. The CDR3 is CASSIYSTVLNTEAFF. The CDR3 DNA sequence: TGTGCCAGTAGTATATATTCGACAGTACTGAACACTGAAGCTTTCTTT.